These T cell receptor beta chains were read from a single sample in a study of shared clonotypes between healthy human individuals. TCRdb keeps only in-frame clones here, not all; method: immunoSEQ multiplex PCR. The sample has 980,000 or so clones; about three quarters are singletons. Sequencing used memory CD4+ T cells sorted from blood. The source of these receptors is a man aged 18 to 30 in good health. Both conserved end residues are part of each CDR3. Each record gives: J gene, D gene, V gene, clone size, CDR3 protein, CDR3 DNA. The D gene is left open where the match is weak. The size field is filled for only some rows; it gives once, few, many or a size class.

>TRBJ2-7|NA|TRBV18|NA
CASSPPAGAYEQYF
TGTGCCAGCTCACCCCCGGCAGGGGCCTACGAGCAGTACTTC
>TRBJ2-1|TRBD2|TRBV18|NA
CASSPQGLAGVNEQFF
TGTGCCAGCTCACCCCAAGGACTAGCGGGAGTCAATGAGCAGTTCTTC
>TRBJ2-5|TRBD2|TRBV19|NA
CASSTDTSGGAETQYF
TGTGCCAGTAGTACTGATACTAGCGGGGGGGCCGAGACCCAGTACTTC
>TRBJ1-6|NA|TRBV30|NA
CAWRGQINSPLHF
TGTGCCTGGAGAGGACAGATAAATTCACCCCTCCACTTT
>TRBJ1-1|NA|TRBV6-5|NA
CASSSPPGAEAFF
TGTGCCAGCAGTTCACCTCCGGGGGCTGAAGCTTTCTTT
>TRBJ2-7|NA|TRBV6-5|many
CASRNGQSSYEQYF
TGTGCCAGCAGAAACGGACAGAGCTCCTACGAGCAGTACTTC
>TRBJ1-3|NA|TRBV30|NA
CAWSMIGNTIYF
TGTGCCTGGAGTATGATTGGAAACACCATATATTTT
>TRBJ1-1|NA|TRBV19|NA
CASSSHTGSNTEAFF
TGTGCCAGTAGTTCGCACACAGGGTCGAACACTGAAGCTTTCTTT
>TRBJ2-7|NA|TRBV30|NA
CAWSSDSSYEQYF
TGTGCCTGGAGTTCCGACAGCTCCTACGAGCAGTACTTC
>TRBJ2-5|TRBD2|TRBV5-1|once
CASSSTSGSQGTQYF
TGCGCCAGCAGCTCGACTAGCGGGAGCCAGGGGACCCAGTACTTC
>TRBJ1-1|NA|TRBV7-8|many
CASSLLHSAGRHTEAFF
TGTGCCAGCAGCTTACTCCACTCCGCGGGACGCCACACTGAAGCTTTCTTT
>TRBJ1-5|NA|TRBV7-9|NA
CASSPGPGDQPQHF
TGTGCCAGCAGTCCCGGGCCAGGTGATCAGCCCCAGCATTTT
>TRBJ2-3|NA|TRBV29-1|NA
CSARWVDTQYF
TGCAGCGCCCGATGGGTAGATACGCAGTATTTT
>TRBJ2-7|NA|TRBV5-4|NA
CASSLDPDLRYEQYF
TGTGCCAGCAGCTTGGACCCCGACCTTCGATACGAGCAGTACTTC
>TRBJ2-3|TRBD1|TRBV5-8|NA
CASSLWRTGSTDTQYF
TGTGCCAGCAGCTTGTGGCGGACAGGGAGCACAGATACGCAGTATTTT
>TRBJ1-3|NA|TRBV9|once
CASSENGLSDLLSSGNTIYF
TGTGCCAGCAGCGAGAATGGGCTTTCCGACCTCTTGAGCTCTGGAAACACCATATATTTT
>TRBJ2-3|NA|TRBV12-1|NA
CAARSSGIGADTQYF
TGTGCCGCACGATCCAGCGGGATAGGGGCAGATACGCAGTATTTT
>TRBJ1-1|NA|TRBV28|NA
CASSPSRGRTTEAFF
TGTGCCAGCAGTCCGAGCAGGGGAAGGACGACTGAAGCTTTCTTT
>TRBJ1-2|NA|TRBV7-6|NA
CASSLTGGVNYGYTF
TGTGCCAGCAGCTTAACGGGCGGAGTTAACTATGGCTACACCTTC
>TRBJ1-6|NA|TRBV2|NA
CASKRGAYNSPLHF
TGTGCCAGCAAGCGGGGGGCGTATAATTCACCCCTCCACTTT
>TRBJ1-3|NA|TRBV19|NA
CASATASGNTIYF
TGTGCCAGCGCTACGGCATCTGGAAACACCATATATTTT
>TRBJ1-1|NA|TRBV28|once
CASSQKNTEAFF
TGTGCCAGCAGTCAGAAAAACACTGAAGCTTTCTTT
>TRBJ1-1|NA|TRBV30|many
CAWRFTGTKNTEAFF
TGTGCCTGGAGGTTCACCGGGACAAAGAACACTGAAGCTTTCTTT
>TRBJ1-6|NA|TRBV11-2|NA
CASSGKVGEDYNSPLHF
TGTGCCAGCAGCGGTAAGGTGGGAGAGGACTATAATTCACCCCTCCACTTT
>TRBJ1-1|NA|TRBV6-6|NA
CASRQGSTEAFF
TGTGCCAGCCGGCAGGGGAGCACTGAAGCTTTCTTT
>TRBJ1-4|TRBD1|TRBV7-3|NA
CASSLTGGDNEKLFF
TGTGCCAGCAGCCTAACAGGGGGGGATAATGAAAAACTGTTTTTT
>TRBJ2-5|NA|TRBV5-1|NA
CASSYAAQRETQYF
TGCGCCAGCAGCTATGCCGCCCAGCGGGAGACCCAGTACTTC
>TRBJ1-3|TRBD1|TRBV6-6|NA
CASSHPGQGTGNTIYF
TGTGCCAGCAGTCACCCGGGACAGGGGACTGGAAACACCATATATTTT